This entry describes one T cell receptor (beta chain). TCRdb's table, derived via immunoSEQ multiplex PCR, lists solely in-frame clones and lacks some. Of approximately 400,000 clones listed, 95% are singletons. These data belong to a study of shared T cell receptors in the human thymus. The CDR3 has 12 amino acids. The V gene lost 5 bases and the J gene lost 4 bases, with 9 bases spanning the gap. The germline V gene encodes CDR1 SGHTA and CDR2 FQGNSA. The sequencing input was thymocytes. The receptor's source is a human donor. The chain joins TRBV7-2 to TRBJ2-7; a possible D gene is TRBD1 (6 bases). As DNA, the CDR3 is TGTGCCAGCAGCGGTACAGGGTACGAGCAGTACTTC. It specifies CASSGTGYEQYF. Complete variable domain (other parts from reference TRBV7-2 and TRBJ2-7): GAGVSQSPSNKVTEKGKDVELRCDPISGHTALYWYRQSLGQGLEFLIYFQGNSAPDKSGLPSDRFSAERTGGSVSTLTIQRTQQEDSAVYLCASSGTGYEQYFGPGTRLTVT.